The 10 T cell receptor beta chains below come from one sample, sequenced in a study of blood T cell repertoires in COVID-19. Some clones are missing from TCRdb's copy, which holds only in-frame ones; the method was immunoSEQ multiplex PCR. The sample comprises about 220,000 clones, approximately 90% of which are singletons, and roughly 3.7% rests with the top ten. Sample: PBMCs or T cells enriched from blood (not recorded which). These receptors all come from a woman younger than 35 in a cohort exposed to, infected with or recovered from COVID-19 (not recorded which).

The chain combines TRBV15 with TRBJ2-7, with 8 positions matching TRBD2. The CDR3 is 15 amino acids. The V and J ends lost 1 base and 3 bases, in that order; junction bases with no gene match: 5. Germline loops: CDR1 LNHNV, CDR2 YYDKDF (reference sequence). CDR3 coding DNA: TGTGCCACCAGCAGAGGGGATAGCGGGGACTACGAGCAGTACTTC. It yields the protein CATSRGDSGDYEQYF.

The CDR3 DNA sequence: TGCGCCAGCAGGGAGGGGTATACGAACACTGAAGCTTTCTTT. Amino acids: CASREGYTNTEAFF. The J gene is TRBJ1-1, the V gene TRBV5-1; D might be TRBD1 (5 bases). V was cut by 5 bases and J by 1 base, with 12 bases left in between. Germline lookup yields CDR1 SGHRS and CDR2 YFSETQ. The CDR3 totals 14 residues. The entire variable domain, with the rest obtained from reference TRBV5-1 and TRBJ1-1, is as follows: KAGVTQTPRYLIKTRGQQVTLSCSPISGHRSVSWYQQTPGQGLQFLFEYFSETQRNKGNFPGRFSGRQFSNSRSEMNVSTLELGDSALYLCASREGYTNTEAFFGQGTRLTVV.

This sequence joins TRBV19 and TRBJ2-1; a possible D gene is TRBD1 (8 bases). The CDR3 length is 16 residues. V lost 6 bases to trimming and J lost 4 bases, with 19 bases between them. Germline V gene lookup returns CDR1 LNHDA and CDR2 SQIVND (reference sequence). The CDR3 sequence is CASSSTGGAFYNEQFF. The CDR3 coding sequence is TGTGCCAGTAGCTCCACAGGGGGGGCGTTTTACAATGAGCAGTTCTTC. Complete variable domain (other parts from reference TRBV19 and TRBJ2-1): DGGITQSPKYLFRKEGQNVTLSCEQNLNHDAMYWYRQDPGQGLRLIYYSQIVNDFQKGDIAEGYSVSREKKESFPLTVTSAQKNPTAFYLCASSSTGGAFYNEQFFGPGTRLTVL.

The chain recombines TRBV19 with TRBJ2-3, with a tentative D call TRBD2 (6 bases). Trimming pared 6 bases from V and 2 bases from J, leaving 12 bases between. The germline CDR1 and CDR2 sequences are LNHDA and SQIVND (reference sequence). This CDR3 contains 14 residues. The CDR3 sequence: CASRDSGLTDTQYF. CDR3 sequence (DNA): TGTGCCAGTAGGGATAGCGGACTCACAGATACGCAGTATTTT.

The rearrangement uses TRBV28 and TRBJ2-7; the match to TRBD1 covers 7 bases. The CDR3 sequence is 14 residues long. The V gene end was trimmed by 3 bases and the J gene end by 6 bases; junction bases not matched to a gene: 8. The germline V gene has CDR1 MDHEN and CDR2 SYDVKM. DNA for the CDR3: TGTGCCAGCAGTTTTGACAGGGTGAGGAGCGAGCAGTACTTC. This sequence encodes CASSFDRVRSEQYF.

In nucleotides, the CDR3 is TGTGCCAGCAGCTTACAGGGGGCCCCCGGAACTAATGAAAAACTGTTTTTT. It translates to CASSLQGAPGTNEKLFF. This chain uses TRBV11-2 with TRBJ1-4; the match to TRBD1 covers 8 bases. With 2 bases clipped from V and 1 base from J, the junction kept 6 bases outside the gene matches. Germline CDR1 SGHAT, CDR2 FQNNGV. CDR3 length: 17 amino acids.

The chain links TRBV6-5 to TRBJ2-3; 7 bases are a match to TRBD1. Germline V lookup: CDR1 MNHEY, CDR2 SVGAGI. V gave up 6 bases and J gave up 2 bases; unmatched junction bases: 8. CDR3 size: 15 residues. CDR3 in amino acids: CASSDDRAYTDTQYF. CDR3 DNA sequence: TGTGCCAGCAGCGACGACAGGGCGTACACAGATACGCAGTATTTT.

The V gene is TRBV30, the J gene TRBJ2-3; no clear D gene. Germline V lookup: CDR1 GTSNPN, CDR2 SVGIG (reference sequence). The CDR3 is made up of 11 amino acids. V was shortened by 4 bases and J by 3 bases, with 5 bases between the two germline ends. The CDR3 loop is CAWTSTDTQYF. The CDR3 nucleotides read TGTGCCTGGACGAGTACAGATACGCAGTATTTT.

This chain connects TRBV6-2 or TRBV6-3 to TRBJ2-1; 11 positions agree with TRBD2. The V gene's germline CDR1 is MNHEY and CDR2 SVGEGT. This CDR3 comprises 15 residues. After removal of 5 bases from V and 8 bases from J, the junction contained 8 bases not matched to a gene. The CDR3 region is CASSALAGAVDEQFF. The CDR3 coding sequence is TGTGCCAGCAGTGCACTAGCGGGGGCAGTGGATGAGCAGTTCTTC.

The V call is TRBV19, the J call TRBJ1-5, with 9 bases fitting TRBD1. The CDR3 consists of 13 residues. V lost 5 bases to trimming and J lost 6 bases; unmatched junction nucleotides: 2. Germline CDR1 LNHDA, CDR2 SQIVND (reference sequence). CDR3 region: CASSGDRAQPQHF. Here the CDR3 DNA reads TGTGCCAGTAGTGGGGACAGGGCTCAGCCCCAGCATTTT.